The sequence of this TCR beta chain was determined in a study of blood T cells in healthy people across ages. Study context: With template switching, about one barcoded beta molecule was captured per two T cells.

Then a second PCR, running about 6 to 11 cycles, was carried out with a sample-barcoded 5' primer and a J-beta primer mix. Every individual sample yielded 2.5 million or more paired-end reads (each containing CDR3). TCRdb recomputed calls from the 5' RACE reads with MiXCR, one row per CDR3 protein. Here the sample spans roughly 2 million distinct CDR3 sequences, around 48% being singletons. This clonotype was seen just once. Antigen specificity is unknown. Deletions cut 2 bases from V and 3 bases from J, with 13 bases between. This CDR3 contains 15 residues. Germline V gene data show CDR1 as SEHNR and CDR2 as FQNEAQ (reference sequence). General study findings and limits: Estimates drawn from one million T cells were deemed to understate diversity. Unsorted PBMCs prevented conclusive naive versus antigen-experienced comparison.

This sequence was found in a woman between 40 and 55 years old in good health. Sample: blood. The chain combines TRBV7-9 with TRBJ1-2; the D is unclear. The CDR3 DNA reads as TGTGCCAGCAGCTTACCGGTCGGGGTTTACTATGGCTACACCTTC. This gives the protein CASSLPVGVYYGYTF.